These 28 T cell receptor beta chains originate from one sample sequenced in a study of cytomegalovirus exposure and HLA in healthy donors. The primer mix had 60 Vbeta and 13 Jbeta primers. The method was immunoSEQ multiplex PCR; TCRdb's version includes in-frame clones alone and lacks a portion of them. This table has some 78,000 clones, 80% appearing once. The sequenced sample was PBMCs. These receptors were taken from a man over 45 in good health and CMV-seropositive.

Notes on this clone: Other DNA sequences within the sample encode an identical CDR3. This chain links TRBV27 with TRBJ2-7; a weak D match, TRBD1 (5 bases). V was clipped by 6 bases and J by 0 bases, with 12 bases between them. Germline V gene data show CDR1 as MNHEY and CDR2 as SMNVEV (reference sequence). The CDR3 is 14 residues long. CDR3 sequence reads: CASSDSLLSYEQYF. Here the CDR3 DNA reads TGTGCCAGCAGCGACAGTCTCCTCTCCTACGAGCAGTACTTC.

Notes on this clone: Germline is not matched at one junction end, which may reflect a read error. The chain links TRBV6-6 to TRBJ1-1, with TRBD1 identical over 8 bases. Germline-derived CDR1 and CDR2 are MNHNY and SVGAGI (reference sequence). The CDR3 spans 16 residues. CDR3 region: CASDAGRGPSRGRASF. CDR3 in DNA: TGTGCCAGCGATGCGGGCAGGGGGCCGTCGAGGGGGAGAGCTTCCTTT.

CDR3: CASSQYGTGGIAYEQYF. CDR3 coding DNA: TGTGCCAGCAGCCAATACGGGACAGGCGGAATCGCCTACGAGCAGTACTTC. V gene TRBV7-9 combines with J gene TRBJ2-7, with 8 bases identical to TRBD1. V shed 5 bases, J shed 2 bases, and the junction held 14 bases outside the gene matches. CDR1 is SEHNR and CDR2 is FQNEAQ in the germline V gene (reference sequence). The CDR3 has 17 amino acids.

The CDR3 coding sequence is TGTGCCTGGAGCGAGACAGGTTTGAACACTGAAGCTTTCTTT. Protein product: CAWSETGLNTEAFF. This chain connects TRBV30 to TRBJ1-1; perhaps TRBD1 as D (6 bases). CDR3 size: 14 residues. With 3 bases removed from V and 0 bases from J, the gap between germline ends came to 11 bases. Germline assignment: CDR1 GTSNPN and CDR2 SVGIG (reference sequence).

The chain links TRBV4-1 to TRBJ1-1, with D possibly TRBD1 on 5 matching bases. This CDR3 is 13 amino acids long. V lost 4 bases and J lost 1, with 7 bases in between. Germline CDR1 is MGHRA and CDR2 is YSYEKL. CDR3 loop: CASSRQRNTEAFF. CDR3 bases: TGCGCCAGCAGCCGACAGAGGAACACTGAAGCTTTCTTT.

V usage is TRBV5-1 and J usage is TRBJ2-3; no reliable D call. Germline V lookup: CDR1 SGHRS, CDR2 YFSETQ. V was clipped by 0 bases and J by 2 bases, with 7 bases between them. The CDR3 extends over 14 amino acids. The CDR3 spells CASSLAGHTDTQYF. The CDR3 coding sequence is TGCGCCAGCAGCTTGGCCGGTCACACAGATACGCAGTATTTT.

The V gene is TRBV5-1, the J gene TRBJ2-3; TRBD2 matches at 13 bases. This CDR3 has 16 residues. J lost 4 bases, V lost 4 bases, and 6 bases had no gene match. The germline V gene has CDR1 SGHRS and CDR2 YFSETQ. The CDR3, as DNA: TGCGCCAGCAGCCAAAGGACTAGCGGGAGCCCAGATACGCAGTATTTT. Its protein product is CASSQRTSGSPDTQYF. The complete variable domain, with remaining parts taken from reference TRBV5-1 and TRBJ2-3, reads KAGVTQTPRYLIKTRGQQVTLSCSPISGHRSVSWYQQTPGQGLQFLFEYFSETQRNKGNFPGRFSGRQFSNSRSEMNVSTLELGDSALYLCASSQRTSGSPDTQYFGPGTRLTVL.

The rearrangement uses TRBV20-1 and TRBJ2-7, with D possibly being TRBD2 (6 bases). This CDR3 contains 11 residues. Between the trimmed V and J ends, which lost 6 bases and 6 bases, there was a span of 12 bases. CDR1 is DFQATT and CDR2 is SNEGSKA in the germline V gene (reference sequence). In nucleotides, the CDR3 is TGCAGTGCCGCCGCGGGGATCGAGCAGTACTTC. Encoded protein: CSAAAGIEQYF.

The chain combines TRBV10-3 with TRBJ2-1, with 14 bases aligning to TRBD2. The length of the CDR3 is 15 residues. The J segment lost 8 bases and the V segment lost 2 bases, leaving 2 bases of the junction unmatched. Germline CDR1 is ENHRY and CDR2 is SYGVKD. CDR3 coding DNA: TGTGCCATCAGTGAGGCGACTAGCGGGAGGGATGAGCAGTTCTTC. Amino acid sequence: CAISEATSGRDEQFF.

The chain employs TRBV6-5 and TRBJ1-2; D unresolved. Germline CDR1 MNHEY, CDR2 SVGAGI. This CDR3 is 14 amino acids long. Trimming shortened V by 0 bases and J by 4 bases, and 9 bases separated the two germline ends. CDR3: CASSYSPVSYGYTF. The CDR3 DNA reads TGTGCCAGCAGTTACTCGCCAGTCTCCTATGGCTACACCTTC.

The chain is built from TRBV6-6 and TRBJ2-5, with 8 bases lining up with TRBD2. V trimming: 7 bases; J trimming: 5 bases; junction bases outside the gene matches: 12. CDR3 size: 15 residues. The germline gives CDR1 MNHNY, CDR2 SVGAGI (reference sequence). This CDR3 is CASIPGGGLEETQYF. The CDR3 DNA reads as TGTGCCAGCATTCCCGGCGGGGGGTTGGAGGAGACCCAGTACTTC.

The chain is built from TRBV4-2 and TRBJ2-2; weak D call: TRBD1 (6 bases). In germline, CDR1 is LGHNA, CDR2 YNFKEQ. The CDR3 has 18 residues. Trimming took off 0 bases at V and 6 bases at J, with 20 bases between the two ends. The CDR3 loop is CASSQDLSATGRPGELFF. The CDR3 nucleotides read TGTGCCAGCAGCCAAGATTTATCCGCGACAGGAAGACCCGGGGAGCTGTTTTTT.

The rearrangement links TRBV5-1 to TRBJ1-2; D possibly corresponds to TRBD1 (6 bases). This CDR3 region has 18 residues. Trimming left V 4 bases short and J 5 bases short, with 27 bases between. Germline CDR1 is SGHRS and CDR2 is YFSETQ. The CDR3 spells CASSLRAGTQLKGYGYTF. DNA for the CDR3: TGCGCCAGCAGCCTAAGGGCCGGGACACAACTAAAAGGGTATGGCTACACCTTC.

The chain joins TRBV28 to TRBJ1-3; 7 bases fit TRBD1. Looked up from germline, CDR1 is MDHEN and CDR2 is SYDVKM. The CDR3 has 15 residues. With V trimmed by 0 bases and J by 9 bases, 8 bases remained unmatched. The CDR3 protein is CASSLWEQGVGTIYF. The CDR3 nucleotides read TGTGCCAGCAGTTTATGGGAGCAGGGGGTAGGCACCATATATTTT.

A single count supports this clone. This chain links TRBV30 with TRBJ1-1; D gene unclear. Germline values: CDR1 GTSNPN, CDR2 SVGIG (reference sequence). Trimming removed 0 bases from V and 4 bases from J, with 6 bases in between. The CDR3 spans 12 residues. The CDR3 DNA follows: TGTGCCTGGAGTGTCCGGGGCACTGAAGCTTTCTTT. Translated: CAWSVRGTEAFF.

This sequence joins TRBV7-9 and TRBJ2-7; a weak D match, TRBD2 (6 bases). This CDR3 has 14 residues. CDR1 and CDR2 from the germline V gene are SEHNR and FQNEAQ (reference sequence). The ends were cut back, 2 bases at V and 11 bases at J, with 19 bases in the middle. The CDR3 DNA reads TGTGCCAGCAGCTTAACGGCCGGGAGCAGCAGTAAGTACTTC. As protein: CASSLTAGSSSKYF.

J is TRBJ1-1 and V is TRBV18; TRBD1 aligns across 8 bases. The J segment lost 4 bases and the V segment lost 2 bases, leaving 3 bases of the junction unmatched. Germline-derived CDR1 and CDR2 are KGHSH and LQKENI. The CDR3 is made up of 14 amino acids. The CDR3 loop reads CASSPRQGITEAFF. The DNA for the CDR3 is TGTGCCAGCTCACCAAGACAGGGGATCACTGAAGCTTTCTTT.

V usage is TRBV19 and J usage is TRBJ2-3, with TRBD2 identical over 11 bases. The germline V gene encodes CDR1 LNHDA and CDR2 SQIVND (reference sequence). This CDR3 comprises 15 residues. The trim removed 7 bases at V and 5 bases at J, leaving 8 bases unmatched. CDR3 loop: CASTTLAGGIDTQYF. DNA of the CDR3: TGTGCCAGTACCACCCTAGCGGGAGGTATAGATACGCAGTATTTT.

The rearrangement links TRBV6-1 to TRBJ2-7; 9 bases match TRBD2. Germline V lookup: CDR1 MNHNS, CDR2 SASEGT. Germline trimming cut 6 bases from V and 2 bases from J; bases unmatched to any gene: 5. The CDR3 is 14 amino acids. The CDR3: CASSPGLATYEQYF. CDR3 sequence (DNA): TGTGCCAGCAGCCCAGGACTAGCGACCTACGAGCAGTACTTC.

This clone was picked up a small number of times. The V gene is TRBV10-3, the J gene TRBJ2-5; a weak D match, TRBD2 (5 bases). The CDR3 extends over 13 amino acids. CDR1 ENHRY and CDR2 SYGVKD come from the germline V gene. Deletions cut 3 bases from V and 7 bases from J, with 12 bases between. CDR3 nucleotide sequence: TGTGCCATCAGTGATGAGGGAAGAGTGACCCAGTACTTC. Translation gives CAISDEGRVTQYF.

This clone was seen more than once but under ten times. This chain joins TRBV19 and TRBJ1-1; the D gene is possibly TRBD1 (5 bases). CDR1 is LNHDA, CDR2 SQIVND, per germline (reference sequence). This CDR3 has 14 amino acids. The V end was cut by 7 bases, the J end by 2 bases, with 14 bases between. The CDR3 spells CASIFLGRNTEAFF. In nucleotides, the CDR3 is TGTGCCAGTATCTTTCTGGGGCGCAACACTGAAGCTTTCTTT. The full variable domain, in which reference TRBV19 and TRBJ1-1 provide the parts outside the CDR3, is DGGITQSPKYLFRKEGQNVTLSCEQNLNHDAMYWYRQDPGQGLRLIYYSQIVNDFQKGDIAEGYSVSREKKESFPLTVTSAQKNPTAFYLCASIFLGRNTEAFFGQGTRLTVV.

The V and J genes are TRBV7-3 and TRBJ2-5; D ambiguous. V dropped 3 bases and J dropped 2 bases, with 10 bases sitting between them. CDR1 and CDR2 from the germline V gene are SGHTA and FQGTGA. This CDR3 spans 14 amino acids. CDR3 in amino acids: CASSFAPGQETQYF. The CDR3 DNA is TGTGCCAGCAGCTTCGCCCCAGGTCAAGAGACCCAGTACTTC.

Notes on this clone: An end of the junction differs from the germline gene, which may be a read error. The genes are TRBV7-9 and TRBJ2-1; 7 bases are shared with TRBD2. The CDR3 runs to 12 residues. Per the germline V gene, CDR1 is SEHNR and CDR2 is FQNEAQ (reference sequence). The CDR3: CSSSPLGTMQFF. As DNA, the CDR3 is TGTTCCAGCAGCCCTCTTGGGACTATGCAGTTCTTC.

The chain joins TRBV5-8 to TRBJ2-7, with D perhaps matching TRBD2 (5 bases). The CDR3 consists of 12 residues. Trimming shortened V by 3 bases and J by 6 bases, and 10 bases separated the two germline ends. Looked up from germline, CDR1 is SGHTS and CDR2 is YDEGEE. In DNA, the CDR3 is TGTGCCAGCAGCTCTAGCCGTGTCGAGCAGTACTTC. Its protein is CASSSSRVEQYF. Complete variable domain (other parts from reference TRBV5-8 and TRBJ2-7): EAGVTQSPTHLIKTRGQQATLRCSPISGHTSVYWYQQALGLGLQFLLWYDEGEERNRGNFPPRFSGRQFPNYSSELNVNALELEDSALYLCASSSSRVEQYFGPGTRLTVT.

The CDR3 DNA sequence: TGTGCCAGCAGCCATCTGGGGGCACGGGAGACCCAGTACTTC. The encoded protein is CASSHLGARETQYF. The chain carries TRBV14 and TRBJ2-5; possible D gene TRBD1, 6 bases. This CDR3 is 14 amino acids long. Trimming removed 3 bases from V and 5 bases from J, with 13 bases in between. Germline values: CDR1 SGHDN, CDR2 FVKESK.

This clone was counted once. The chain recombines TRBV5-5 with TRBJ2-7; D is perhaps TRBD1 (6 bases). This CDR3 comprises 15 residues. Trimming left V 3 bases short and J 3 bases short, with 16 bases between. The germline V gene has CDR1 SGHKS and CDR2 YYEKEE (reference sequence). CDR3: CASSYIGQTHYEQYF. As DNA, the CDR3 is TGTGCCAGCAGCTATATTGGACAGACCCACTACGAGCAGTACTTC.

This chain connects TRBV2 to TRBJ2-5, with 7 nucleotides matching TRBD1. With 7 bases clipped from V and 2 bases from J, the junction kept 10 bases outside the gene matches. Germline V gives CDR1 SNHLY, CDR2 FYNNEI. The CDR3 runs to 15 residues. The CDR3 is CASTMSPGQQETQYF. CDR3 sequence (DNA): TGTGCCAGCACCATGTCTCCGGGACAGCAAGAGACCCAGTACTTC. Together with reference TRBV2 and TRBJ2-5, the CDR3 gives the full variable domain: EPEVTQTPSHQVTQMGQEVILRCVPISNHLYFYWYRQILGQKVEFLVSFYNNEISEKSEIFDDQFSVERPDGSNFTLKIRSTKLEDSAMYFCASTMSPGQQETQYFGPGTRLLVL.

This clone came up once. The J gene is TRBJ2-5, the V gene TRBV5-1; tentative D call: TRBD1 (5 bases). Deletions cut 0 bases from V and 7 bases from J, with 13 bases between. There are 14 residues in the CDR3. In germline, CDR1 is SGHRS, CDR2 YFSETQ. The CDR3: CASSLAGQGGTQYF. The CDR3, as DNA: TGCGCCAGCAGCTTGGCCGGCCAGGGCGGGACCCAGTACTTC. Variable domain in full (rest from reference TRBV5-1 and TRBJ2-5): KAGVTQTPRYLIKTRGQQVTLSCSPISGHRSVSWYQQTPGQGLQFLFEYFSETQRNKGNFPGRFSGRQFSNSRSEMNVSTLELGDSALYLCASSLAGQGGTQYFGPGTRLLVL.